Below, one T cell receptor (beta chain) is given with its context. The data were taken from a study of technical replicates of blood from several donors. TCRdb's copy holds only in-frame clones and misses some; the assay was immunoSEQ multiplex PCR. The top ten clones hold 0.24% of a sample with around 80,000 clones, just over 90% of them seen once. The receptor comes from a human donor in good health. Material for sequencing was T cells isolated from PBMCs.

CDR3 in DNA: TGTGCCAGCAGATTATTGGAAGGCGGCAAAAACATTCAGTACTTC. It is translated as CASRLLEGGKNIQYF. This chain uses TRBV7-9 with TRBJ2-4, with D unresolved. The V end lost 6 bases, the J end lost 3 bases, and 15 bases lay between the germline ends. This CDR3 spans 15 amino acids. CDR1 SEHNR and CDR2 FQNEAQ come from the germline V gene (reference sequence).